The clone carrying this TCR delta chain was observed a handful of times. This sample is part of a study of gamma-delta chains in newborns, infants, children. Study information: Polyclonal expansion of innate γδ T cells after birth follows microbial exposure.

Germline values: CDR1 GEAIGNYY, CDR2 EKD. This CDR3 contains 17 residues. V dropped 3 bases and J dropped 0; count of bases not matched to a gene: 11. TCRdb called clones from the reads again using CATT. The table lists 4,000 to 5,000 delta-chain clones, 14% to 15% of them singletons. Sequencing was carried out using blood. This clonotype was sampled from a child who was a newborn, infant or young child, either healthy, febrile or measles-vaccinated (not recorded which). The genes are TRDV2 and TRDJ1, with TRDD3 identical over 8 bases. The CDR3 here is CACDALAGDRNTDKLIF. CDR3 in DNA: TGTGCCTGTGACGCTTTGGCGGGGGATAGGAACACCGATAAACTCATCTTT.